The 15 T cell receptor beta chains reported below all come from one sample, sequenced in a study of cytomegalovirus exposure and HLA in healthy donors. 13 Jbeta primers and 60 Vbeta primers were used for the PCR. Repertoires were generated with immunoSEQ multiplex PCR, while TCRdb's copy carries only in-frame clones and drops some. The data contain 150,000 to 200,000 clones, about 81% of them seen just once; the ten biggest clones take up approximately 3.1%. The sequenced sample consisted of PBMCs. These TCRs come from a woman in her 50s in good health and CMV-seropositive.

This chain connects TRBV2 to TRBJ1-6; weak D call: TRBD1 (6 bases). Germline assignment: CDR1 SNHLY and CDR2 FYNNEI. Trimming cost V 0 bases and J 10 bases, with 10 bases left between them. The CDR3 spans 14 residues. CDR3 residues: CASSEANRVSPLHF. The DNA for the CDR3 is TGTGCCAGCAGTGAAGCGAACAGGGTGTCACCCCTCCACTTT.

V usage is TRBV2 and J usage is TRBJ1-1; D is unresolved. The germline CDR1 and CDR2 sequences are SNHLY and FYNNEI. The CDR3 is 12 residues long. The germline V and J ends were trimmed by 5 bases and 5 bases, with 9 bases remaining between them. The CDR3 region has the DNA TGTGCCAGCAGTTTCATGCAGACTGAAGCTTTCTTT. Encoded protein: CASSFMQTEAFF.

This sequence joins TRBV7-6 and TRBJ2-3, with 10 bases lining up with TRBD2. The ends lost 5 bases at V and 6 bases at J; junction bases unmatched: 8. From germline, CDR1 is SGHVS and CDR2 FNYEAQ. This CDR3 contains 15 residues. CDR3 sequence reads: CASSISGGAGDTQYF. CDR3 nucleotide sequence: TGTGCCAGCAGCATAAGCGGGGGGGCCGGGGATACGCAGTATTTT.

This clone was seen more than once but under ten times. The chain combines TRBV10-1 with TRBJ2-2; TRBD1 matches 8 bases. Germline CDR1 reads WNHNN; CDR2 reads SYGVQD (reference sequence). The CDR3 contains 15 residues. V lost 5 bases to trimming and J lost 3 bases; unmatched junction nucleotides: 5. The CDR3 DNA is TGCGCCAGCAGTACCGGGACAGGTGACACCGGGGAGCTGTTTTTT. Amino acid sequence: CASSTGTGDTGELFF.

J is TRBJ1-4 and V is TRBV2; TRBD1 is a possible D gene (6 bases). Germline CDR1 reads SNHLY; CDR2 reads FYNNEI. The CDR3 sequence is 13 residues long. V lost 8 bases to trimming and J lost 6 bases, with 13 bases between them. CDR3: CASGGGVDEKLFF. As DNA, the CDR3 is TGTGCCAGCGGGGGGGGCGTGGATGAAAAACTGTTTTTT.

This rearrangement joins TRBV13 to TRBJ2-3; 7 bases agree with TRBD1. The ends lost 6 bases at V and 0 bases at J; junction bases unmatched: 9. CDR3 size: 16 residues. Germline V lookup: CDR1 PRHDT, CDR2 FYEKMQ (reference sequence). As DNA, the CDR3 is TGTGCCAGCAGTCAACTCGGACAGGAGAGCACAGATACGCAGTATTTT. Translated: CASSQLGQESTDTQYF.

The CDR3 region has the DNA TGCAGTGCTAGGGAGCGTGAGCAGTTCTTC. It encodes CSAREREQFF. The chain carries TRBV20-1 and TRBJ2-1; D is ambiguous. The CDR3 is made up of 10 amino acids. V lost 3 bases and J lost 9, with 6 bases in between. The germline V gene has CDR1 DFQATT and CDR2 SNEGSKA (reference sequence).

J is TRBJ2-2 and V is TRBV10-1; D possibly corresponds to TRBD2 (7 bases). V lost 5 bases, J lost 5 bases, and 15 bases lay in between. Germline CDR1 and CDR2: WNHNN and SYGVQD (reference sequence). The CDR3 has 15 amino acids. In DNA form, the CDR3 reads TGCGCCAGCAGTAAGGGGGGGGAGAGGACCGGGGAGCTGTTTTTT. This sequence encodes CASSKGGERTGELFF.

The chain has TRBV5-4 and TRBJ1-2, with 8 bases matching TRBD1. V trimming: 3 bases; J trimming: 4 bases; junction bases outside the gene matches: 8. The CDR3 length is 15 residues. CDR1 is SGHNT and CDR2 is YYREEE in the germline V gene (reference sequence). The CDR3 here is CASSSRTGQFYGYTF. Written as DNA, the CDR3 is TGTGCCAGCAGCTCGCGGACAGGGCAATTCTATGGCTACACCTTC.

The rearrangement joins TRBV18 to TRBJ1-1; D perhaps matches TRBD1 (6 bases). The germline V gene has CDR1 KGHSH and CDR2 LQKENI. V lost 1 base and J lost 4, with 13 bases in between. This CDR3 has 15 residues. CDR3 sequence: CASSPQGGGGTEAFF. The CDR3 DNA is TGTGCCAGCTCACCACAGGGAGGGGGGGGCACTGAAGCTTTCTTT.

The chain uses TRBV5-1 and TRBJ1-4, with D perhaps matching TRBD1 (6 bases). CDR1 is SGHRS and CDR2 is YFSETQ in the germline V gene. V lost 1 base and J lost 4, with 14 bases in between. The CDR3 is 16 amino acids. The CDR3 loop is CASSLQDRLNNEKLFF. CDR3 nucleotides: TGCGCCAGCAGCTTGCAGGACAGACTTAATAATGAAAAACTGTTTTTT.

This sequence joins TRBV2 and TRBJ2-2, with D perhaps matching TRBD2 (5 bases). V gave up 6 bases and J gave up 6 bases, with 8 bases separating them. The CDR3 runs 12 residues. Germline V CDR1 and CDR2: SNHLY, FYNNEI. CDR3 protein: CASRGDAGELFF. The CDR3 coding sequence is TGTGCCAGCAGGGGAGATGCCGGGGAGCTGTTTTTT. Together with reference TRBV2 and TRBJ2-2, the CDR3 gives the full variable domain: EPEVTQTPSHQVTQMGQEVILRCVPISNHLYFYWYRQILGQKVEFLVSFYNNEISEKSEIFDDQFSVERPDGSNFTLKIRSTKLEDSAMYFCASRGDAGELFFGEGSRLTVL.

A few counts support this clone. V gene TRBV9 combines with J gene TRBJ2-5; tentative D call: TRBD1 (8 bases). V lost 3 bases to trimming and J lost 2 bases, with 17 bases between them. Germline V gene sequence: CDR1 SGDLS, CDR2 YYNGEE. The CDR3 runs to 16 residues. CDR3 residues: CASSDSGTGRQETQYF. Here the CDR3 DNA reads TGTGCCAGCAGCGACAGCGGGACAGGTCGGCAAGAGACCCAGTACTTC.

CDR3: CASFRGREETQYF. The CDR3 bases are TGCGCCAGTTTCAGGGGGCGCGAGGAGACCCAGTACTTC. The chain joins TRBV5-1 to TRBJ2-5, with 8 bases lining up with TRBD1. Germline CDR1 reads SGHRS; CDR2 reads YFSETQ. This CDR3 contains 13 residues. With V trimmed by 8 bases and J by 5 bases, 8 bases remained unmatched.

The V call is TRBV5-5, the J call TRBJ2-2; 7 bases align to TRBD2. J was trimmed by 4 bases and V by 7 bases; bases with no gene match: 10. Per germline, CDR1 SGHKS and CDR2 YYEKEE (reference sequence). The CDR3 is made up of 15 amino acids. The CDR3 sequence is CASLGEGRATGELFF. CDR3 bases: TGTGCCAGCCTTGGGGAGGGGCGCGCCACCGGGGAGCTGTTTTTT.